These 30 T cell receptor beta chains came from one sample sequenced in a study of shared clonotypes between healthy human individuals. Sequenced by immunoSEQ multiplex PCR; TCRdb stores in-frame clones only, minus some. The top ten clones hold 1.5% to 2% of a sample with about 2.2 million clones, just under 95% of them seen once. CD45RO negativity and positive selection for CCR7 defined naive CD8 cells, a population that excluded terminally differentiated effector memory CD45RA+ cells. The specimen sequenced was naive CD8+ T cells from PBMCs. The receptors come from a man between 18 and 35 years old in good health. Some clones in this sample may be carry-over from other donors' samples.

About this clone: The sample contains more than one DNA sequence encoding this CDR3. The chain combines TRBV27 with TRBJ2-3, with 7 positions matching TRBD2. The germline V gene encodes CDR1 MNHEY and CDR2 SMNVEV (reference sequence). This CDR3 has 13 residues. V shed 4 bases, J shed 4 bases, and the junction held 2 bases outside the gene matches. CDR3 DNA: TGTGCCAGCAGTTGGGGGGGAGCAGATACGCAGTATTTT. Amino acids: CASSWGGADTQYF.

Only one count was recorded for this clone. The chain uses TRBV7-6 and TRBJ2-7; 14 bases agree with TRBD2. V gave up 2 bases and J gave up 4 bases; unmatched junction bases: 7. Germline CDR1 reads SGHVS; CDR2 reads FNYEAQ. There are 17 residues in the CDR3. The DNA of the CDR3 is TGTGCCAGCAGCTTATTCGGGACTAGCGGGAGTGGATACGAGCAGTACTTC. It encodes CASSLFGTSGSGYEQYF. The full variable domain, with the rest looked up from reference TRBV7-6 and TRBJ2-7, is GAGVSQSPRYKVTKRGQDVALRCDPISGHVSLYWYRQALGQGPEFLTYFNYEAQQDKSGLPNDRFSAERPEGSISTLTIQRTEQRDSAMYRCASSLFGTSGSGYEQYFGPGTRLTVT.

As concerns this clone: One junction end does not reproduce the germline sequence, and a read error may be involved. This chain joins TRBV15 and TRBJ1-5; the match to TRBD1 covers 7 bases. In germline, CDR1 is LNHNV, CDR2 YYDKDF (reference sequence). This CDR3 contains 15 residues. As DNA, the CDR3 is TGTGCCACCAGCAGAGAACAGGGGAGCAGTCAGCCCCAGCATTTT. Amino acids: CATSREQGSSQPQHF.

V usage is TRBV19 and J usage is TRBJ2-7; D not resolved. Trimming stripped 4 bases from V and 2 bases from J, with 6 bases between. CDR3 length: 12 residues. The germline CDR1 and CDR2 sequences are LNHDA and SQIVND (reference sequence). The CDR3 DNA reads TGTGCCAGTAGTAACCAGCCCTACGAGCAGTACTTC. Translation: CASSNQPYEQYF.

V is TRBV7-9 and J is TRBJ2-7; D is undetermined. The ends were cut back, 5 bases at V and 1 base at J, with 9 bases in the middle. CDR1 and CDR2 (germline): SEHNR, FQNEAQ (reference sequence). The CDR3 consists of 13 residues. The CDR3 sequence: CASSKTSSYEQYF. DNA of the CDR3: TGTGCCAGCAGCAAAACATCTTCCTACGAGCAGTACTTC.

The chain carries TRBV29-1 and TRBJ2-7; no definite D call. The CDR3 loop spans 15 amino acids. V lost 0 bases and J 3 bases, leaving 15 bases between the germline ends. Germline V gives CDR1 SQVTM, CDR2 ANQGSEA. The DNA for the CDR3 is TGCAGCGTTGAAGATCACACCACTCAGAGCTACGAGCAGTACTTC. Translation gives CSVEDHTTQSYEQYF.

This clone has only one observation. The chain couples TRBV7-9 to TRBJ2-7; D perhaps matches TRBD1 (6 bases). The germline CDR1 and CDR2 sequences are SEHNR and FQNEAQ (reference sequence). V shed 4 bases and J shed 6 bases, with 31 bases lying between them. This CDR3 contains 19 residues. This chain's CDR3 is CASSSDDRKVGWTAFEQYF. DNA for the CDR3: TGTGCCAGCAGCTCCGATGACCGTAAGGTGGGCTGGACAGCATTCGAGCAGTACTTC.

The gene calls are TRBV7-8 and TRBJ2-3, with TRBD2 matching over 9 bases. Germline V gives CDR1 SGHVS, CDR2 FQNEAQ. The CDR3 totals 17 residues. J was trimmed by 5 bases and V by 1 base; bases with no gene match: 10. CDR3 DNA: TGTGCCAGCAGCTTAGAGCACGCGGGAGGGGGACAAGATACGCAGTATTTT. Translating gives CASSLEHAGGGQDTQYF. Looking up the rest from reference TRBV7-8 and TRBJ2-3 gives the full variable domain: GAGVSQSPRYKVAKRGQDVALRCDPISGHVSLFWYQQALGQGPEFLTYFQNEAQLDKSGLPSDRFFAERPEGSVSTLKIQRTQQEDSAVYLCASSLEHAGGGQDTQYFGPGTRLTVL.

The chain uses TRBV7-9 and TRBJ2-7; 8 bases are a match to TRBD1. The germline V gene encodes CDR1 SEHNR and CDR2 FQNEAQ (reference sequence). This CDR3 is 14 amino acids long. J gave up 1 base and V 5 bases, and 4 bases lay outside the gene matches. In DNA, the CDR3 is TGTGCCAGCAGCCATGGGGACAGGTCCTACGAGCAGTACTTC. Encoded protein: CASSHGDRSYEQYF.

The CDR3 spells CASSADPWEGFPPEQFF. CDR3 in DNA: TGTGCCAGCAGCGCGGACCCTTGGGAGGGCTTCCCCCCTGAGCAGTTCTTC. The genes are TRBV9 and TRBJ2-1; 7 bases map to TRBD2. The germline V gene has CDR1 SGDLS and CDR2 YYNGEE. This CDR3 spans 17 amino acids. V dropped 3 bases and J dropped 9; count of bases not matched to a gene: 18.

The J gene is TRBJ2-1, the V gene TRBV9; D is undetermined. This CDR3 is built from 12 residues. Germline CDR1 SGDLS, CDR2 YYNGEE. V dropped 2 bases and J dropped 10 bases, with 10 bases sitting between them. The CDR3 coding sequence is TGTGCCAGCAGCGTGGCCGGGCCAGAGCAGTTCTTC. This sequence encodes CASSVAGPEQFF.

The V call is TRBV12-2, the J call TRBJ2-7; the table calls TRBD2, which could not be checked here. TRBV12-2 is marked as a pseudogene. This CDR3 spans 21 amino acids. The CDR3 sequence: CASRLDPPALLAGSCSYEQYF. CDR3 bases: TGTGCAAGTCGCTTAGACCCGCCGGCATTACTAGCGGGATCCTGCTCCTACGAGCAGTACTTC.

V and J are TRBV6-1 and TRBJ1-2; D is undetermined. Trimming pared 7 bases from V and 4 bases from J, leaving 16 bases between. The length of the CDR3 is 14 residues. Germline CDR1 reads MNHNS; CDR2 reads SASEGT. In DNA, the CDR3 is TGTGCCAGCACTTCGCCTGATGGCTCCTATGGCTACACCTTC. The encoded protein is CASTSPDGSYGYTF.

The chain has TRBV5-1 and TRBJ1-2; TRBD1 might be the D (5 bases). Trimming removed 4 bases from V and 5 bases from J, with 24 bases in between. From germline, CDR1 is SGHRS and CDR2 YFSETQ. The length of the CDR3 is 17 residues. The CDR3 coding sequence is TGCGCCAGCAGCCCGGGGGGTCTCATTCGGCAGGCGTATGGCTACACCTTC. Residues: CASSPGGLIRQAYGYTF. Supplemented by reference TRBV5-1 and TRBJ1-2, the full variable domain reads KAGVTQTPRYLIKTRGQQVTLSCSPISGHRSVSWYQQTPGQGLQFLFEYFSETQRNKGNFPGRFSGRQFSNSRSEMNVSTLELGDSALYLCASSPGGLIRQAYGYTFGSGTRLTVV.

With regard to this clone: The sample has other DNA sequences that encode this CDR3 too. The chain joins TRBV5-6 to TRBJ2-1; possible D gene TRBD2, 6 bases. Germline CDR1 and CDR2: SGHDT and YYEEEE. This CDR3 comprises 13 residues. Trimming removed 0 bases from V and 7 bases from J, with 8 bases in between. The chain's CDR3 is CASSLGGVNEQFF. CDR3 nucleotide sequence: TGTGCCAGCAGCTTGGGCGGGGTGAATGAGCAGTTCTTC.

This rearrangement joins TRBV28 to TRBJ1-2; D not resolved. V was pared by 5 bases and J by 5 bases, with 15 bases between. The CDR3 is made up of 14 amino acids. Per germline, CDR1 MDHEN and CDR2 SYDVKM. CDR3 in amino acids: CASSLTQRGYGYTF. The CDR3 DNA reads TGTGCCAGCAGTCTAACACAGCGGGGATATGGCTACACCTTC.

On this clone itself: Other DNA variants within this sample encode the same CDR3. The rearrangement uses TRBV7-9 and TRBJ2-7, with D unclear. In germline, CDR1 is SEHNR, CDR2 FQNEAQ (reference sequence). The CDR3 is 13 amino acids. The V end was cut by 3 bases, the J end by 0 bases, with 6 bases between. The CDR3 DNA reads TGTGCCAGCAGCTTCCCGGGCTCCTACGAGCAGTACTTC. Translating it yields CASSFPGSYEQYF.

This chain links TRBV7-8 with TRBJ2-7, with D unclear. There are 13 residues in the CDR3. V lost 1 base, J lost 7 bases, and 11 bases lay in between. Germline assignment: CDR1 SGHVS and CDR2 FQNEAQ. The CDR3 spells CASSLETGSEQYF. DNA of the CDR3: TGTGCCAGCAGCTTAGAGACGGGCTCGGAGCAGTACTTC.

The gene calls are TRBV5-6 and TRBJ2-1; TRBD1 might be the D (5 bases). Germline-derived CDR1 and CDR2 are SGHDT and YYEEEE. Trimming left V 7 bases short and J 2 bases short, with 16 bases between. The CDR3 spans 15 residues. CDR3 protein: CASPRGSRAYNEQFF. Here the CDR3 DNA reads TGTGCCAGCCCTAGGGGTAGCCGAGCCTACAATGAGCAGTTCTTC.

About this clone itself: The germline gene is not matched at one end of the junction; a read error may be the cause. This sequence joins TRBV2 and TRBJ2-7; D may match TRBD1 or TRBD2 (5 bases each). The length of the CDR3 is 12 residues. The germline CDR1 and CDR2 sequences are SNHLY and FYNNEI. CDR3 DNA: TGTGCCAGCAGGGGACCGGAGGCGGTTTGGGACTTC. Its translation is CASRGPEAVWDF.

The DNA for the CDR3 is TGTGCCAGCAGTCTAGGACAGGCCCTCTCTTACGAGCAGTACTTC. It is translated as CASSLGQALSYEQYF. V and J are TRBV27 and TRBJ2-7; 7 bases match TRBD1. Germline V CDR1 and CDR2: MNHEY, SMNVEV (reference sequence). J lost 4 bases, V lost 5 bases, and 11 bases had no gene match. The CDR3 totals 15 residues.

The chain employs TRBV28 and TRBJ1-2; no clear D gene. In germline, CDR1 is MDHEN, CDR2 SYDVKM. With 3 bases removed from V and 3 bases from J, the gap between germline ends came to 5 bases. This CDR3 has 12 amino acids. CDR3 sequence reads: CASSFRDYGYTF. CDR3 nucleotides: TGTGCCAGCAGTTTTAGGGACTATGGCTACACCTTC.

This clone appeared once. V is TRBV2 and J is TRBJ2-7, with 11 bases identical to TRBD2. In germline, CDR1 is SNHLY, CDR2 FYNNEI. The V gene end was trimmed by 6 bases and the J gene end by 0 bases; junction bases not matched to a gene: 4. This CDR3 region has 15 residues. The DNA for the CDR3 is TGTGCCAGCAGCTCAACTAGCGGGAGCTCCTACGAGCAGTACTTC. This translates into CASSSTSGSSYEQYF.

The sample holds one count of this clone. The rearrangement links TRBV5-1 to TRBJ2-1; D possibly matches TRBD1 or TRBD2 (5 bases each). The CDR3 consists of 18 residues. V was pared by 0 bases and J by 4 bases, with 20 bases between. From germline, CDR1 is SGHRS and CDR2 YFSETQ. CDR3 in DNA: TGCGCCAGCAGCTTGGTCCCCATTTTGGGGGAGAGTTACAATGAGCAGTTCTTC. As protein: CASSLVPILGESYNEQFF.

The V and J genes are TRBV2 and TRBJ1-2; 10 nucleotides line up with TRBD1. The V gene end was trimmed by 6 bases and the J gene end by 3 bases; junction bases not matched to a gene: 10. CDR1 is SNHLY, CDR2 FYNNEI, per germline. The CDR3 is 16 amino acids. The CDR3 sequence: CASSGTGAQKDYGYTF. Written as DNA, the CDR3 is TGTGCCAGCAGCGGGACAGGGGCACAAAAAGACTATGGCTACACCTTC.

The chain combines TRBV27 with TRBJ2-7; D ambiguous. From germline, CDR1 is MNHEY and CDR2 SMNVEV (reference sequence). CDR3 length: 16 residues. Between the trimmed V and J ends, which lost 6 bases and 3 bases, there was a span of 21 bases. CDR3 bases: TGTGCCAGCAGCCCAGACAACGCCTCACCCTACTACGAGCAGTACTTC. Translating gives CASSPDNASPYYEQYF.

This clone has only one observation. J is TRBJ2-7 and V is TRBV27; the D gene is possibly TRBD1 (6 bases). Per germline, CDR1 MNHEY and CDR2 SMNVEV (reference sequence). V dropped 2 bases and J dropped 3 bases, with 17 bases sitting between them. The CDR3 contains 16 residues. The CDR3 sequence is CASSLSLGQKIYEQYF. The CDR3 DNA follows: TGTGCCAGCAGTTTAAGTCTCGGACAGAAAATCTACGAGCAGTACTTC.

This rearrangement joins TRBV9 to TRBJ2-3, with 10 bases lining up with TRBD2. Per the germline V gene, CDR1 is SGDLS and CDR2 is YYNGEE. The junction had 7 bases not matched to a gene; V was cut back by 0 bases and J by 3 bases. This CDR3 has 17 amino acids. The CDR3 reads CASSVAGSGRRTDTQYF. CDR3 nucleotides: TGTGCCAGCAGCGTAGCTGGTAGCGGGAGGAGGACAGATACGCAGTATTTT.

CDR3 in DNA: TGTGCCAGCTCACAAACCTACGAGCAGTACTTC. Protein sequence: CASSQTYEQYF. The V gene is TRBV18, the J gene TRBJ2-7; D gene uncertain. The CDR3 is 11 residues long. Germline V gene sequence: CDR1 KGHSH, CDR2 LQKENI. Trimming pared 4 bases from V and 2 bases from J, leaving 3 bases between.

The chain has TRBV5-3 and TRBJ2-1; 7 bases line up with TRBD1. TRBV5-3 is recorded as an ORF, its role being uncertain. This CDR3 spans 15 amino acids. V was pared by 0 bases and J by 7 bases, with 7 bases of the junction left unmatched. The CDR3 here is CARSLGTGLWNEQFF. The CDR3 nucleotides are TGTGCCAGAAGCTTGGGGACAGGTCTGTGGAATGAGCAGTTCTTC.